These 18 T cell receptor beta chains share one sample of origin, sequenced in a study of sequential checkpoint blockade in melanoma (dated by TCRdb to between 2017 and 2020). In the paper's terms, the treatment or condition label means: randomized to nivolumab then ipilimumab (arm A) or the reverse (arm B). The library was made by the immunoSEQ multiplex PCR assay. In TCRdb, the immuneACCESS table is reduced to in-frame sequences with V and J assigned. These tables do not hold every clone; where another copy was compared, an unresolved V gene accounts for under half, and the others remain unexplained. This sample comprises over 10,000 clones, just over 60% of them detected only once. In total, the top ten clones hold 20% to 25% of the sample. The sequenced sample was CD8+ T cells sorted from blood (inferred from file names), obtained from a patient given nivolumab and ipilimumab in sequence. All receptors come from a human donor with melanoma.

This chain links TRBV4-1 with TRBJ2-7; 8 bases align to TRBD2. CDR3 size: 15 residues. V shed 5 bases, J shed 2 bases, and the junction held 8 bases outside the gene matches. CDR1 MGHRA and CDR2 YSYEKL come from the germline V gene. The CDR3 sequence: CASSVGLAGTYEQYF. In DNA form, the CDR3 reads TGCGCCAGCAGCGTTGGACTAGCTGGAACCTACGAGCAGTACTTC.

The V call is TRBV11-1, the J call TRBJ2-7, with 7 bases lining up with TRBD2. Germline V gene sequence: CDR1 SGHAT, CDR2 FQDESV (reference sequence). The CDR3 has 14 amino acids. V lost 5 bases to trimming and J lost 3 bases; unmatched junction nucleotides: 7. CDR3 loop: CASSNPSGGYEQYF. In nucleotides, the CDR3 is TGTGCCAGCAGCAACCCTAGCGGCGGCTACGAGCAGTACTTC.

In the case of this clone: The germline gene is not matched at one end of the junction; a read error may be the cause. The V call is TRBV30, the J call TRBJ2-2; TRBD2 matches 9 bases. This CDR3 has 15 residues. Germline-derived CDR1 and CDR2 are GTSNPN and SVGIG (reference sequence). CDR3 DNA: TGTGCCTCGAGTAGCGGGAGTTGGGCCACCGGGGAGCTGTTTTTT. Translation: CASSSGSWATGELFF.

Here the CDR3 DNA reads TGTGCCAGCAGTTATCCCCAGCGGGAGTATCCCTACGAGCAGTACTTC. Translating gives CASSYPQREYPYEQYF. The chain uses TRBV6-5 and TRBJ2-7; 8 nucleotides align to TRBD2. This CDR3 is built from 16 residues. Germline-derived CDR1 and CDR2 are MNHEY and SVGAGI. The junction had 9 bases not matched to a gene; V was cut back by 3 bases and J by 2 bases.

The chain recombines TRBV7-9 with TRBJ2-2, with 7 bases that match TRBD2. Germline CDR1 and CDR2: SEHNR and FQNEAQ (reference sequence). J gave up 9 bases and V 4 bases, and 14 bases lay outside the gene matches. The CDR3 loop spans 16 amino acids. The chain's CDR3 is CASSSSGLGLTRELFF. The CDR3 bases are TGTGCCAGCAGCTCTAGCGGACTGGGATTGACCCGGGAGCTGTTTTTT.

The chain carries TRBV6-1 and TRBJ2-4, with a possible D match to TRBD2 (7 bases). V gave up 0 bases and J gave up 8 bases, with 17 bases separating them. This CDR3 region has 16 residues. The germline CDR1 and CDR2 sequences are MNHNS and SASEGT. The CDR3 nucleotides are TGTGCCAGCAGTGAAGCCTTAGGGGGGGCGAAGGACATTCAGTACTTC. It yields the protein CASSEALGGAKDIQYF.

This sequence joins TRBV5-5 and TRBJ2-7; the match to TRBD2 covers 8 bases. CDR1 and CDR2 from the germline V gene are SGHKS and YYEKEE (reference sequence). The CDR3 loop spans 14 amino acids. V dropped 4 bases and J dropped 2; count of bases not matched to a gene: 5. The CDR3 coding sequence is TGTGCCAGCAGCCCGGGACTAGGGGCCTACGAGCAGTACTTC. Its protein is CASSPGLGAYEQYF.

This clone appeared a few times. This rearrangement joins TRBV4-3 to TRBJ1-1; D is ambiguous. The V gene's germline CDR1 is LGHNA and CDR2 YSLEER. Trimming cost V 0 bases and J 1 base, with 12 bases left between them. The CDR3 consists of 16 residues. The CDR3 region has the DNA TGCGCCAGCAGCCAAGATGTTGCCAGGCAGAACACTGAAGCTTTCTTT. Translated: CASSQDVARQNTEAFF.

The V and J genes are TRBV27 and TRBJ2-7; D is unresolved. The CDR3 has 14 amino acids. V was shortened by 0 bases and J by 3 bases, with 9 bases between the two germline ends. Germline CDR1 and CDR2: MNHEY and SMNVEV (reference sequence). For the CDR3, the DNA is TGTGCCAGCAGTTTATCTCCAGGAAGCTACGAGCAGTACTTC. It is translated as CASSLSPGSYEQYF.

This chain uses TRBV7-8 with TRBJ2-1; TRBD1 matches at 7 bases. Germline assignment: CDR1 SGHVS and CDR2 FQNEAQ. This CDR3 region has 17 residues. The J segment lost 0 bases and the V segment lost 4 bases, leaving 9 bases of the junction unmatched. The CDR3 sequence is CASSSQATGSSYNEQFF. In DNA form, the CDR3 reads TGTGCCAGCAGCTCTCAGGCGACAGGGAGCTCCTACAATGAGCAGTTCTTC.

This clone was recorded only once. The V call is TRBV6-5, the J call TRBJ2-4; 14 bases fit TRBD2. Losses at the gene ends were 2 bases for V and 4 bases for J; bases not matched to a gene: 1. Per the germline V gene, CDR1 is MNHEY and CDR2 is SVGAGI. This CDR3 region has 16 residues. For the CDR3, the DNA is TGTGCCAGCAGTTACGGGACTAGCGGGGGAAAAAACATTCAGTACTTC. It translates to CASSYGTSGGKNIQYF.

This clone was picked up one time. The chain employs TRBV5-1 and TRBJ1-4; the match to TRBD1 covers 9 bases. The CDR3 runs to 15 residues. CDR1 and CDR2 (germline): SGHRS, YFSETQ. Trimming took 2 bases from V and 6 from J; bases not matched to a gene: 5. The CDR3 here is CASSFGTGRDEKLFF. CDR3 nucleotide sequence: TGCGCCAGCAGCTTCGGGACAGGGAGAGATGAAAAACTGTTTTTT.

This chain uses TRBV13 with TRBJ2-7; TRBD1 agrees at 12 bases. Germline loops: CDR1 PRHDT, CDR2 FYEKMQ (reference sequence). Germline trimming cut 8 bases from V and 5 bases from J; bases unmatched to any gene: 16. This CDR3 has 17 residues. CDR3 residues: CASGGAGTGGLRDEQYF. CDR3 in DNA: TGTGCCAGCGGAGGAGCAGGGACAGGGGGCTTGAGGGACGAGCAGTACTTC.

The CDR3 is CASSLTGLNTEAFF. The DNA of the CDR3 is TGTGCCAGCAGTTTGACAGGTTTGAACACTGAAGCTTTCTTT. V and J are TRBV6-1 and TRBJ1-1, with D possibly TRBD1 on 6 matching bases. Per germline, CDR1 MNHNS and CDR2 SASEGT. This CDR3 region has 14 residues. V was pared by 5 bases and J by 0 bases, with 10 bases between.

V and J are TRBV6-5 and TRBJ2-1; 9 nucleotides match TRBD1. The CDR3 covers 15 residues. The J segment lost 7 bases and the V segment lost 6 bases, leaving 10 bases of the junction unmatched. Germline V gives CDR1 MNHEY, CDR2 SVGAGI. The CDR3 protein is CASSRGTGKRNEQFF. In DNA form, the CDR3 reads TGTGCCAGCAGCCGAGGGACAGGGAAAAGAAATGAGCAGTTCTTC.

The J gene is TRBJ2-4, the V gene TRBV23-1; perhaps TRBD2 as D (5 bases). TRBV23-1 qualifies as an ORF whose function is uncertain. Trimming pared 2 bases from V and 8 bases from J, leaving 16 bases between. The CDR3 consists of 15 residues. CDR3 region: CASSQRETQEDIQYF. The CDR3 DNA sequence: TGCGCCAGCAGTCAAAGGGAAACCCAGGAGGACATTCAGTACTTC.

The chain recombines TRBV2 with TRBJ1-5; unclear D gene. V was trimmed by 7 bases and J by 0 bases, leaving 16 bases between them. CDR1 and CDR2 from the germline V gene are SNHLY and FYNNEI. The CDR3 spans 16 residues. CDR3 sequence (DNA): TGTGCCAGCAAAGCCCCAGGATCGGATAGCAATCAGCCCCAGCATTTT. It specifies CASKAPGSDSNQPQHF. The full variable domain, with the rest looked up from reference TRBV2 and TRBJ1-5, is EPEVTQTPSHQVTQMGQEVILRCVPISNHLYFYWYRQILGQKVEFLVSFYNNEISEKSEIFDDQFSVERPDGSNFTLKIRSTKLEDSAMYFCASKAPGSDSNQPQHFGDGTRLSIL.

The rearrangement uses TRBV7-9 and TRBJ2-2, with 12 bases aligning to TRBD1. CDR1 and CDR2 from the germline V gene are SEHNR and FQNEAQ (reference sequence). The CDR3 is made up of 17 amino acids. V shed 5 bases and J 2 bases; nucleotides not matched to a gene: 6. This CDR3 reads CASSSRDRGLNTGELFF. The CDR3, as DNA: TGTGCCAGCAGCAGCAGGGACAGGGGGCTCAACACCGGGGAGCTGTTTTTT.